This TCR beta chain was recorded in a study of cytomegalovirus exposure and HLA in healthy donors. It was with 60 Vbeta and 13 Jbeta primers that the PCR ran. Here immunoSEQ multiplex PCR was the method, and the copy in TCRdb shows in-frame clones only, minus some. Found here are approximately 110,000 clones, around 15% of them singletons; the top ten hold around 0.83%. The CDR3 is made up of 17 amino acids. The J gene is TRBJ2-3, the V gene TRBV21-1; TRBD2 is the table's D call and was not checked against the DNA. TRBV21-1 is assigned pseudogene status. The specimen was PBMCs. The receptor was derived from a female donor in good health and CMV-seronegative. CDR3 in amino acids: CASSKGGCSVGKDTQYF. The DNA for the CDR3 is TGTGCCAGCAGCAAAGGAGGTTGTAGCGTAGGGAAAGATACGCAGTATTTT.